A selection of T cell receptor beta chains follows, all from one sample in a study of blood T cell repertoires in COVID-19. TCRdb keeps only in-frame clones here, not all; method: immunoSEQ multiplex PCR. The profile shows some 42,000 clones, about 85% of them singletons. Sequences were obtained from peripheral blood. All receptors come from a human donor in a cohort sampled during active COVID-19. Each CDR3 is given with its conserved first and last residue. The D gene is left open where the match is weak. The listing skips clone size in some rows; elsewhere it reads once, few, many or a size class.

v_gene,j_gene,abundance,d_gene,CDR3nt,CDR3aa
TRBV27,TRBJ1-1,NA,NA,TGTGCCAGCATTCAAGGGGGGAACACTGAAGCTTTCTTT,CASIQGGNTEAFF
TRBV4-1,TRBJ2-7,medium-sized,NA,TGCGCCAGCAGCCAAGGACAGAACTCCTACGAGCAGTACTTC,CASSQGQNSYEQYF
TRBV7-9,TRBJ1-4,NA,NA,TGTGCCAGCAGCTTATTGGCCCATCGGGGAAAACTGTTTTTT,CASSLLAHRGKLFF
TRBV12-3/TRBV12-4,TRBJ1-5,NA,NA,TGTGCCAGCACCGACAGGAATCAGCCCCAGCATTTT,CASTDRNQPQHF
TRBV19,TRBJ2-7,NA,TRBD1,TGTGCCAGTAGGGGACAGACCTACGAGCAGTACTTC,CASRGQTYEQYF
TRBV28,TRBJ1-2,NA,NA,TGTGCCAGCAGCCCTCCGCCGGTTAGACATTTGGGTGACTTC,CASSPPPVRHLGDF
TRBV5-1,TRBJ2-7,NA,TRBD1,TGCGCCAGCAGCTTGGTGGGACAGGGGGACGAGCAGTACTTC,CASSLVGQGDEQYF
TRBV7-2,TRBJ2-7,NA,NA,TGTGCCAGCAGCTTAGTCGAGTACGAGCAGTACTTC,CASSLVEYEQYF
TRBV5-4,TRBJ1-2,NA,TRBD1,TGTGCCAGCAGCTACCAGGGACAGAACTATGGCTACACCTTC,CASSYQGQNYGYTF
TRBV12-3/TRBV12-4,TRBJ2-3,NA,NA,TGTGCCAGCAGACAAACAGATACGCAGTATTTT,CASRQTDTQYF
TRBV5-4,TRBJ2-2,NA,TRBD2,TGTGCCAGCAGCACGGGACTAGCTAGCGTCGGGGAGCTGTTTTTT,CASSTGLASVGELFF
TRBV5-6,TRBJ1-6,NA,NA,TGTGCCAGCAGCTTGAGGGGGAGCTCCTATAATTCACCCCTCCACTTT,CASSLRGSSYNSPLHF
TRBV6-2/TRBV6-3,TRBJ2-5,NA,TRBD1,TGTGCCAGCAGTTACTCGAAGGTTTATCGGACAGGGGAGGGAGAGACCCAGTACTTC,CASSYSKVYRTGEGETQYF
TRBV2,TRBJ1-2,NA,TRBD1,TGTGCCAGCACGATGGGACAGGGGGCCTTTTATGGCTACACCTTC,CASTMGQGAFYGYTF
TRBV6-5,TRBJ2-7,NA,NA,TGTGCCAGCAGTTACTACTCGGGCGAGCAGTACTTC,CASSYYSGEQYF
TRBV19,TRBJ1-3,NA,NA,TGTGCCAGTAGTAGAGGCAGGGAATCTGGAAACACCATATATTTT,CASSRGRESGNTIYF
TRBV4-1,TRBJ2-7,NA,TRBD2,TGCGCCAGCAGCCACCCAACTAGCGGGAGCTCCTACGAGCAGTACTTC,CASSHPTSGSSYEQYF
TRBV5-1,TRBJ2-1,NA,TRBD1,TGCGCCAGCAGCTTGGAGGGACAGACTTACAATGAGCAGTTCTTC,CASSLEGQTYNEQFF
TRBV4-1,TRBJ2-2,NA,NA,TGCGCCAGCAGCCAAGAACAGAGAACCGGGGAGCTGTTTTTT,CASSQEQRTGELFF
TRBV5-6,TRBJ2-1,once,TRBD2,TGTGCCTCGCTGGATCTAGCGGGGGATTACAATGAGCAGTTCTTC,CASLDLAGDYNEQFF
TRBV18,TRBJ2-7,once,TRBD1,TGTGCCAGCTCAATAACAGGGGGCTACGAGCAGTACTTC,CASSITGGYEQYF
TRBV2,TRBJ1-2,NA,NA,TGTGCCAGCAGGATCCTATCCGTCTACACCTTC,CASRILSVYTF
TRBV3-1/TRBV3-2,TRBJ2-5,NA,TRBD2,TGTGCCAGCAGCCAAGGGCTGGGCGGTAGCGGGGGGTCTTACGAGACCCAGTACTTC,CASSQGLGGSGGSYETQYF
TRBV6-5,TRBJ1-6,NA,TRBD1,TGTGCCAGCAGACGAGGGGACAGGGGGTTTTCACCCCTCCACTTT,CASRRGDRGFSPLHF
TRBV5-1,TRBJ2-3,NA,NA,TGCGCCAGCAGCGGCCAGGGTAGTACAGATACGCAGTATTTT,CASSGQGSTDTQYF
TRBV7-9,TRBJ2-1,NA,TRBD1,TGTGCCAGCAGCCGGGACAGGACCTCCTACAATGAGCAGTTCTTC,CASSRDRTSYNEQFF
TRBV28,TRBJ2-3,NA,TRBD2,TGTGCCAGCAGCCAACTAGCGGGGGGGGCAGATACGCAGTATTTT,CASSQLAGGADTQYF
TRBV6-1,TRBJ2-2,NA,NA,TGTGCCAGCAGTGAAGGCAGCGGGGAGCTGTTTTTT,CASSEGSGELFF
TRBV30,TRBJ1-3,once,NA,TGTGCCTGGAGTTCCGGACATGGAAACACCATATATTTT,CAWSSGHGNTIYF
TRBV5-1,TRBJ1-2,once,TRBD1,TGCGCCAGCAGCCACGGGACAGGGCCGGGCGACTATGGCTACACCTTC,CASSHGTGPGDYGYTF
TRBV27,TRBJ2-1,few,TRBD1,TGTGCCAGCAGTTTCGACAGGGTCTACAATGAGCAGTTCTTC,CASSFDRVYNEQFF
TRBV5-1,TRBJ1-1,NA,NA,TGCGCCAGCAGCTCCATCAGGGGAAGCACTGAAGCTTTCTTT,CASSSIRGSTEAFF
TRBV4-1,TRBJ2-4,NA,NA,TGCGCCACCTCGCCCGCCCTCGGGACCAAAAACATTCAGTACTTC,CATSPALGTKNIQYF
TRBV7-9,TRBJ2-6,NA,NA,TGTGCCAGCAGAGGTTGGGACACCTCTGGGGCCAACGTCCTGACTTTC,CASRGWDTSGANVLTF
TRBV7-9,TRBJ2-4,NA,TRBD2,TGTGCCAGCAGCTGGACGGGGGGGATAGCCAAAAACATTCAGTACTTC,CASSWTGGIAKNIQYF
TRBV5-1,TRBJ2-6,NA,NA,TGCGCCAGCAGCTTCACCACAACAGCCTCTGGGGCCAACGTCCTGACTTTC,CASSFTTTASGANVLTF
TRBV3-1/TRBV3-2,TRBJ2-2,NA,TRBD2,TGTGCCAGCAGCCAAGGTGGGCGGGGGGACACCGGGGAGCTGTTTTTT,CASSQGGRGDTGELFF
TRBV19,TRBJ2-3,NA,NA,TGTGCCAGTAGCCCCCACAGGCCTAGCACAGATACGCAGTATTTT,CASSPHRPSTDTQYF
TRBV3-1/TRBV3-2,TRBJ1-2,once,TRBD1,TGTGCCAGCAGCCGGGGACAGGAAAACTATGGCTACACCTTC,CASSRGQENYGYTF
TRBV19,TRBJ2-3,few,TRBD1,TGTGCCAGTAGCGGGACAGGCCGACTCACAGATACGCAGTATTTT,CASSGTGRLTDTQYF
TRBV5-8,TRBJ1-5,NA,NA,TGTGCCAGCAGCTTGCGAGCAGGGGTCAATCAGCCCCAGCATTTT,CASSLRAGVNQPQHF
TRBV6-5,TRBJ2-3,NA,TRBD2,TGTGCCAGAGCGGGGGGGCAGGGCACAGATACGCAGTATTTT,CARAGGQGTDTQYF
TRBV6-2/TRBV6-3,TRBJ2-7,NA,NA,TGTGCCAGCAGCAACCGGGAATGGCTCAGCTCCTACGAGCAGTACTTC,CASSNREWLSSYEQYF
TRBV28,TRBJ2-1,NA,NA,TGTGCCAGCAGTTTCGACAAACCCTCCTACAATGAGCAGTTCTTC,CASSFDKPSYNEQFF
TRBV18,TRBJ1-6,NA,NA,TGTGCCAGCTCACCATACCCAGGGCGAGATTCACCCCTCCACTTT,CASSPYPGRDSPLHF
TRBV3-1/TRBV3-2,TRBJ2-6,NA,NA,TGTGCCAGCAGCCAAAGCCTCTCTGGGGCCAACGTCCTGACTTTC,CASSQSLSGANVLTF
TRBV6-5,TRBJ1-6,few,TRBD1,TGTGCCAGCAGTTACTCAAAGGGACAGAGTAATTCACCCCTCCACTTT,CASSYSKGQSNSPLHF
TRBV28,TRBJ1-2,NA,NA,TGTGCCAGCAGCCCCAACAGGGCTCAGGGCTACACCTTC,CASSPNRAQGYTF
TRBV3-1/TRBV3-2,TRBJ2-3,NA,TRBD2,TGTGCCAGCAGCCAAGTGGGGGGAGGGTTCACAGATACGCAGTATTTT,CASSQVGGGFTDTQYF
TRBV6-6,TRBJ2-7,NA,NA,TGTGCCAGCAGTTCCAGTCTTCCTTACGAGCAGTACTTC,CASSSSLPYEQYF
TRBV30,TRBJ2-3,NA,TRBD1,TGTGCCTGGAGGGGACAGAGCACAGATACGCAGTATTTT,CAWRGQSTDTQYF
TRBV9,TRBJ2-3,NA,TRBD2,TGTGCCAGCAGCGTGGGGATTCTTGCGGGGGGTGCAGATACGCAGTATTTT,CASSVGILAGGADTQYF
TRBV28,TRBJ2-5,NA,TRBD2,TGTGCCAGCGGCGAAAAGAGCGGGGGCGGGGAGACCCAGTACTTC,CASGEKSGGGETQYF
TRBV7-9,TRBJ1-2,NA,TRBD1,TGTGCCAGCAGCTTGCCGACAGGGAGCTATGGCTACACCTTC,CASSLPTGSYGYTF
TRBV10-3,TRBJ2-3,NA,NA,TGTGCCACCTTGGCAGGCCGCACAGATACGCAGTATTTT,CATLAGRTDTQYF
TRBV29-1,TRBJ1-2,NA,NA,TGCAGCGTTGATCTGGGCGGGGGCTATGGCTACACCTTC,CSVDLGGGYGYTF
TRBV18,TRBJ1-2,once,NA,TGTGCCAGCTCCCCGCGGGGAAACTATGGCTACACCTTC,CASSPRGNYGYTF
TRBV27,TRBJ2-7,NA,TRBD1,TGTGCCAGCAGGGGACAGGGGGCGGAAGAGCAGTACTTC,CASRGQGAEEQYF
TRBV15,TRBJ2-7,NA,TRBD1,TGTGCCACCAGCGCCAGGACAGGATCCTACGAGCAGTACTTC,CATSARTGSYEQYF